The 20 T cell receptor beta chains presented below share a single source sample, sequenced in a study of control samples from healthy donors and cancer patients. Profiled with immunoSEQ multiplex PCR; TCRdb holds only in-frame clones, not every one. The sample lists approximately 40,000 clones, around 83% occurring once. Sequenced material: PBMCs. These receptor sequences come from a woman aged 60-75 years with lung cancer.

This clone was counted a single time. This rearrangement joins TRBV7-9 to TRBJ1-1, with D tentatively TRBD1 (6 bases). CDR1 is SEHNR, CDR2 FQNEAQ, per germline (reference sequence). V dropped 1 base and J dropped 4 bases, with 10 bases sitting between them. CDR3 length: 14 residues. The CDR3 DNA follows: TGTGCCAGCAGCTTAGGGGACACACGCACTGAAGCTTTCTTT. The encoded protein is CASSLGDTRTEAFF.

This clone was detected a few times. The chain recombines TRBV19 with TRBJ2-5, with D possibly TRBD2 on 5 matching bases. Germline V lookup: CDR1 LNHDA, CDR2 SQIVND (reference sequence). The CDR3 sequence is 13 residues long. With 3 bases removed from V and 2 bases from J, the gap between germline ends came to 7 bases. CDR3 DNA: TGTGCCAGTAGTATTCAGCGGCAAGAGACCCAGTACTTC. The encoded protein is CASSIQRQETQYF.

J is TRBJ2-3 and V is TRBV6-5; the match to TRBD2 covers 7 bases. This CDR3 spans 14 amino acids. CDR1 is MNHEY, CDR2 SVGAGI, per germline. V was clipped by 4 bases and J by 4 bases; unmatched bases: 5. The CDR3 region is CASSFPGGPDTQYF. CDR3 sequence (DNA): TGTGCCAGCAGTTTCCCGGGGGGACCAGATACGCAGTATTTT.

This clone was detected once. The chain carries TRBV4-1 and TRBJ1-4, with D tentatively TRBD1 (5 bases). V shed 1 base and J shed 8 bases, with 8 bases lying between them. CDR1 and CDR2 (germline): MGHRA, YSYEKL. The length of the CDR3 is 13 residues. In DNA, the CDR3 is TGCGCCAGCAGCCAAGTACGGGGGGAAAAACTGTTTTTT. Protein sequence: CASSQVRGEKLFF.

CDR3 residues: CASSPRRLSGNTIYF. The CDR3 coding sequence is TGTGCCAGCAGCCCCCGACGGCTTTCTGGAAACACCATATATTTT. This chain links TRBV7-2 with TRBJ1-3; D is ambiguous. Trimming took off 5 bases at V and 1 base at J, with 12 bases between the two ends. Germline V gene lookup returns CDR1 SGHTA and CDR2 FQGNSA. The CDR3 totals 15 residues.

This clone was seen only a few times. The chain is built from TRBV2 and TRBJ1-4; 9 bases fit TRBD1. Germline lookup yields CDR1 SNHLY and CDR2 FYNNEI. This CDR3 has 17 amino acids. The ends lost 3 bases at V and 8 bases at J; junction bases unmatched: 13. The CDR3 reads CASSERDRVFAGEKLFF. CDR3 in DNA: TGTGCCAGCAGTGAGCGGGACAGGGTATTCGCGGGAGAAAAACTGTTTTTT.

This rearrangement joins TRBV5-6 to TRBJ2-3; the match to TRBD1 covers 9 bases. Germline V gene lookup returns CDR1 SGHDT and CDR2 YYEEEE. The CDR3 is 15 residues long. V lost 0 bases to trimming and J lost 4 bases; unmatched junction nucleotides: 3. Written as DNA, the CDR3 is TGTGCCAGCAGCTTGGGGACAGGGGATCCAGATACGCAGTATTTT. Its translation: CASSLGTGDPDTQYF.

About this clone itself: At one end, the junction sequence differs from germline, possibly due to a read error. In the same sample, other DNA sequences code for this CDR3. The V and J genes are TRBV18 and TRBJ2-2, with unresolved D. Per the germline V gene, CDR1 is KGHSH and CDR2 is LQKENI. This CDR3 comprises 13 residues. Written as DNA, the CDR3 is TGCGCCAGCTCGCAAAGGCAAAACGGGGAGCTGTTTTTT. Its translation is CASSQRQNGELFF.

This chain joins TRBV5-6 and TRBJ2-2; perhaps TRBD2 as D (6 bases). The CDR3 loop spans 19 amino acids. CDR1 is SGHDT and CDR2 is YYEEEE in the germline V gene. V lost 0 bases and J 3 bases, leaving 21 bases between the germline ends. The CDR3 coding sequence is TGTGCCAGCAGCTTGGAGATAGATGGAGGGGCGGGCGACACCGGGGAGCTGTTTTTT. Its protein is CASSLEIDGGAGDTGELFF.

The chain is built from TRBV5-1 and TRBJ2-7, with TRBD2 matching over 8 bases. V was pared by 1 base and J by 7 bases, with 7 bases of the junction left unmatched. CDR1 SGHRS and CDR2 YFSETQ come from the germline V gene. The CDR3 totals 14 residues. CDR3 sequence reads: CASSLRLAGLEQYF. The CDR3 DNA is TGCGCCAGCAGCTTGCGGCTAGCGGGTTTGGAGCAGTACTTC.

This rearrangement joins TRBV7-9 to TRBJ1-4; 8 bases line up with TRBD1. CDR3 length: 14 residues. Per the germline V gene, CDR1 is SEHNR and CDR2 is FQNEAQ (reference sequence). Unmatched junction bases numbered 7, after V lost 6 bases and J lost 7 bases. The CDR3, as DNA: TGTGCCAGCAGTCCCCAGGGGGCGCGTGAAAAACTGTTTTTT. It translates to CASSPQGAREKLFF. Supplemented by reference TRBV7-9 and TRBJ1-4, the full variable domain reads DTGVSQNPRHKITKRGQNVTFRCDPISEHNRLYWYRQTLGQGPEFLTYFQNEAQLEKSRLLSDRFSAERPKGSFSTLEIQRTEQGDSAMYLCASSPQGAREKLFFGSGTQLSVL.

The J gene is TRBJ1-5, the V gene TRBV6-2 or TRBV6-3; 9 bases line up with TRBD1. With 5 bases clipped from V and 5 bases from J, the junction kept 13 bases outside the gene matches. This CDR3 region has 17 residues. CDR1 and CDR2 from the germline V gene are MNHEY and SVGEGT. The CDR3 DNA reads as TGTGCCAGCAGTCCCCGTCAGGCGACAGGGGGGGATCAGCCCCAGCATTTT. Its translation is CASSPRQATGGDQPQHF.

This chain uses TRBV7-3 with TRBJ2-5, with D possibly TRBD2 on 6 matching bases. Germline-derived CDR1 and CDR2 are SGHTA and FQGTGA. This CDR3 has 15 residues. Deletions cut 2 bases from V and 0 bases from J, with 10 bases between. For the CDR3, the DNA is TGTGCCAGCAGCTTATATGCGGGGCACCAAGAGACCCAGTACTTC. This translates into CASSLYAGHQETQYF.

The CDR3 protein is CASSPGQAENQPQHF. In DNA, the CDR3 is TGTGCCAGCTCACCCGGACAGGCAGAAAATCAGCCCCAGCATTTT. This chain uses TRBV18 with TRBJ1-5; 7 positions agree with TRBD1. The V and J ends lost 3 bases and 4 bases, in that order; junction bases with no gene match: 6. The CDR3 sequence is 15 residues long. Per germline, CDR1 KGHSH and CDR2 LQKENI. The entire variable domain, with the rest obtained from reference TRBV18 and TRBJ1-5, is as follows: NAGVMQNPRHLVRRRGQEARLRCSPMKGHSHVYWYRQLPEEGLKFMVYLQKENIIDESGMPKERFSAEFPKEGPSILRIQQVVRGDSAAYFCASSPGQAENQPQHFGDGTRLSIL.

In this sample, this clone turned up a few times. J is TRBJ2-1 and V is TRBV29-1; no clear D. Trimming shortened V by 3 bases and J by 8 bases, and 17 bases separated the two germline ends. Per the germline V gene, CDR1 is SQVTM and CDR2 is ANQGSEA. CDR3 length: 14 residues. Here the CDR3 reads CSVDRFGEPHEQFF. The CDR3 DNA sequence: TGCAGCGTTGACCGGTTTGGGGAACCCCATGAGCAGTTCTTC.

This clone was seen more than once but under ten times. The DNA of the CDR3 is TGTGCCAGCAGCCGCACGAAGGACCCTTACGAGCAGTACTTC. Translation gives CASSRTKDPYEQYF. The chain has TRBV6-5 and TRBJ2-7; D unclear. V gave up 6 bases and J gave up 4 bases, with 16 bases separating them. Germline assignment: CDR1 MNHEY and CDR2 SVGAGI. The CDR3 runs 14 residues.

The chain recombines TRBV7-8 with TRBJ2-1; weak D call: TRBD2 (6 bases). From germline, CDR1 is SGHVS and CDR2 FQNEAQ. Trimming stripped 5 bases from V and 7 bases from J, with 15 bases between. CDR3 length: 14 amino acids. The CDR3 loop reads CASSPAAEGNEQFF. The CDR3 DNA follows: TGTGCCAGCAGCCCTGCAGCGGAGGGAAATGAGCAGTTCTTC.

A single count supports this clone. The chain couples TRBV29-1 to TRBJ1-1, with a possible D match to TRBD1 (5 bases). CDR1 SQVTM and CDR2 ANQGSEA come from the germline V gene. This CDR3 is built from 13 residues. Trimming left V 3 bases short and J 4 bases short, with 12 bases between. The CDR3 here is CSVDRAPSTEAFF. Here the CDR3 DNA reads TGCAGCGTTGACAGGGCCCCGAGCACTGAAGCTTTCTTT.

The genes are TRBV11-2 and TRBJ2-7, with D possibly being TRBD1 or TRBD2 (5 bases each). V was pared by 4 bases and J by 3 bases, with 25 bases between. This CDR3 comprises 18 residues. Germline-derived CDR1 and CDR2 are SGHAT and FQNNGV. The CDR3 is CASSYSVTSGTEDYEQYF. The CDR3, as DNA: TGTGCCAGCAGCTACTCTGTCACGTCCGGGACGGAAGACTACGAGCAGTACTTC.

This CDR3 is CASSIDQSGLGETQYF. The CDR3 DNA follows: TGTGCCAGTAGTATAGATCAGTCGGGGCTCGGTGAGACGCAGTATTTT. J is TRBJ2-3 and V is TRBV19; D possibly matches TRBD1 or TRBD2 (5 bases each). Looked up from germline, CDR1 is LNHDA and CDR2 is SQIVND (reference sequence). The CDR3 is 16 amino acids. The ends were cut back, 0 bases at V and 9 bases at J, with 19 bases in the middle.